The next 8 T cell receptor beta chains were all read from a single sample in a study of T cell responses to AZD1222 COVID-19 vaccine. Sequencing used immunoSEQ multiplex PCR; TCRdb keeps in-frame clones, though not all of them. The table has about 78,000 clones, roughly 88% seen once. The source was peripheral blood, collected on day 0 of MenACWY control vaccination. These receptor sequences come from an adult in good health.

The gene calls are TRBV2 and TRBJ2-7, with D possibly being TRBD1 (6 bases). Trimming left V 6 bases short and J 7 bases short, with 10 bases between. Germline-derived CDR1 and CDR2 are SNHLY and FYNNEI. The CDR3 runs to 11 residues. The CDR3 DNA is TGTGCCAGCAGGGACAGCCTGGAGCAGTACTTC. Amino acid sequence: CASRDSLEQYF.

This chain links TRBV6-1 with TRBJ1-1; possible D gene TRBD1, 5 bases. Per the germline V gene, CDR1 is MNHNS and CDR2 is SASEGT. Trimming cost V 0 bases and J 1 base, with 9 bases left between them. CDR3 length: 15 amino acids. The CDR3 spells CASSEAGGTNTEAFF. The CDR3 DNA is TGTGCCAGCAGTGAAGCGGGGGGGACGAACACTGAAGCTTTCTTT.

The chain recombines TRBV7-9 with TRBJ1-4; weak D call: TRBD1 (5 bases). The CDR3 covers 13 residues. CDR1 SEHNR and CDR2 FQNEAQ come from the germline V gene (reference sequence). V gave up 2 bases and J gave up 7 bases, with 8 bases separating them. The CDR3 reads CASSLTGAEKLFF. The CDR3 coding sequence is TGTGCCAGCAGCTTAACCGGGGCTGAAAAACTGTTTTTT.

The V call is TRBV30, the J call TRBJ1-2; perhaps TRBD1 as D (5 bases). CDR3 size: 13 residues. With 1 base removed from V and 6 bases from J, the gap between germline ends came to 12 bases. Germline loops: CDR1 GTSNPN, CDR2 SVGIG (reference sequence). The CDR3 DNA reads as TGTGCCTGGAGTGGTCGAGGGGTCAATGGCTACACCTTC. It specifies CAWSGRGVNGYTF.

The V call is TRBV9, the J call TRBJ2-7; 7 bases line up with TRBD1. Germline loops: CDR1 SGDLS, CDR2 YYNGEE. The CDR3 has 15 amino acids. J was trimmed by 6 bases and V by 1 base; bases with no gene match: 10. Here the CDR3 reads CASSVRPTGDGEQYF. CDR3 in DNA: TGTGCCAGCAGCGTAAGACCTACAGGGGATGGCGAGCAGTACTTC.

In its sample, this clone was seen a few times. V is TRBV6-5 and J is TRBJ2-5; D is perhaps TRBD1 (6 bases). The CDR3 sequence is 14 residues long. V gave up 3 bases and J gave up 5 bases, with 13 bases separating them. Per the germline V gene, CDR1 is MNHEY and CDR2 is SVGAGI. The CDR3 sequence: CASSYSGAGETQYF. As DNA, the CDR3 is TGTGCCAGCAGTTATTCAGGGGCTGGGGAGACCCAGTACTTC.

This chain uses TRBV6-2 or TRBV6-3 with TRBJ2-5; 10 nucleotides match TRBD2. The CDR3 has 15 residues. Per germline, CDR1 MNHEY and CDR2 SVGEGT. With 5 bases clipped from V and 6 bases from J, the junction kept 9 bases outside the gene matches. CDR3 in amino acids: CASSPAGGSIKTQYF. CDR3 DNA sequence: TGTGCCAGCAGTCCAGCGGGGGGGAGTATAAAGACCCAGTACTTC.

The chain employs TRBV24-1 and TRBJ2-2, with a possible D match to TRBD1 (6 bases). Germline values: CDR1 KGHDR, CDR2 SFDVKD. This CDR3 region has 16 residues. Between the trimmed V and J ends, which lost 4 bases and 2 bases, there was a span of 13 bases. The DNA for the CDR3 is TGTGCCACCAGTGACACCGGGACAATTAACACCGGGGAGCTGTTTTTT. As protein: CATSDTGTINTGELFF.